A selection of T cell receptor beta chains follows, all from one sample in a study of post-analysis software for immune sequencing data. Via MiXCR, TCRdb re-called the PCR reads, giving one row per CDR3 protein. The data show hundreds of thousands of distinct CDR3 sequences, with under 55% seen just once and 9% to 14% held by the top ten. Material for sequencing was blood. The receptors come from a girl aged 5 to 17 with multiple sclerosis. CDR3s include the opening cysteine and the closing phenylalanine or tryptophan. A D gene is named only where the DNA matches it firmly. Only some rows state a clone size, as once, few, many or a class for expanded clones.

j_call clone_size d_call v_call cdr3_aa cdr3_nt
TRBJ2-1 - TRBD2 TRBV15 CATSRDLGGSGNEQFF TGTGCCACCAGCAGAGATCTCGGCGGGAGTGGGAATGAGCAGTTCTTC
TRBJ2-7 few TRBD2 TRBV5-1 CASSSLAGAAYEQYF TGCGCCAGCAGCTCCTTGGCGGGAGCGGCCTACGAGCAGTACTTC
TRBJ2-5 - - TRBV5-1 CASSFRQGKTQYF TGCGCCAGCAGCTTTAGGCAGGGGAAGACCCAGTACTTC
TRBJ2-1 many - TRBV10-1 CASSELVYNEQFF TGCGCCAGCAGTGAGTTAGTTTACAATGAGCAGTTCTTC
TRBJ2-1 - TRBD2 TRBV20-1 CSARLAGQGEQFF TGCAGTGCTAGGCTAGCGGGTCAGGGCGAGCAGTTCTTC
TRBJ2-1 - - TRBV27 CASRWVAGNEQFF TGTGCCAGCAGGTGGGTGGCTGGAAATGAGCAGTTCTTC
TRBJ1-2 - TRBD1 TRBV20-1 CSATRDRPGTGYGYTF TGCAGTGCTACCCGGGACAGGCCGGGAACGGGTTATGGCTACACCTTC
TRBJ2-3 - TRBD2 TRBV10-1 CASSNSGRRTDTQYF TGCGCCAGCAGCAATAGCGGGCGCCGCACAGATACGCAGTATTTT
TRBJ2-1 once TRBD2 TRBV6-6 CASSPSGIITNEQFF TGTGCCAGCAGCCCCAGCGGGATAATCACCAATGAGCAGTTCTTC
TRBJ2-1 few TRBD2 TRBV20-1 CSPGTSLIDEQFF TGCAGCCCCGGGACTAGCTTGATCGATGAGCAGTTCTTC
TRBJ2-5 few TRBD2 TRBV20-1 CSASGLAGGRETQYF TGCAGTGCTTCCGGACTAGCGGGAGGACGGGAGACCCAGTACTTC
TRBJ2-3 - - TRBV28 CASSHVAGALTDTQYF TGTGCCAGCAGCCATGTGGCGGGGGCATTAACAGATACGCAGTATTTT
TRBJ1-2 - - TRBV21-1 CASRIYAERSPPYGYTF TGTGCCAGCAGGATCTACGCCGAGCGGAGCCCACCTTATGGCTACACCTTC
TRBJ2-6 - - TRBV20-1 CSVPAPGTGANVLTF TGCAGTGTCCCAGCCCCCGGCACTGGGGCCAACGTCCTGACTTTC
TRBJ2-7 - TRBD2 TRBV7-9 CASSLGSSGRYYEQYF TGTGCCAGCAGCTTGGGCTCTAGCGGGAGGTACTACGAGCAGTACTTC
TRBJ2-3 - TRBD2 TRBV5-5 CASSFSREADTQYF TGTGCCAGCAGCTTCAGTCGGGAGGCAGATACGCAGTATTTT
TRBJ1-2 - - TRBV30 CAWSVLRGTDYGYTF TGTGCCTGGAGTGTACTTAGAGGGACCGACTATGGCTACACCTTC
TRBJ1-1 - - TRBV27 CASSPRPWTEAFF TGTGCCAGCAGTCCCCGTCCCTGGACTGAAGCTTTCTTT
TRBJ2-5 few - TRBV20-1 CSWFRHGETQYF TGCAGTTGGTTCCGGCACGGAGAGACCCAGTACTTC
TRBJ2-7 - TRBD2 TRBV6-2/TRBV6-3 CASRRTSGTYEQYF TGTGCCAGCAGGCGGACTAGCGGGACCTACGAGCAGTACTTC
TRBJ2-7 few - TRBV9 CASSPQSGLSYEQYF TGTGCCAGCAGCCCCCAGTCGGGTCTGTCCTACGAGCAGTACTTC
TRBJ2-1 - TRBD1 TRBV6-5 CASSYRDRDRGTYNEQFF TGTGCCAGCAGTTACCGCGACCGGGACAGGGGAACCTACAATGAGCAGTTCTTC
TRBJ2-1 few TRBD2 TRBV20-1 CSARDISGTHNEQFF TGCAGTGCTAGAGATATAAGCGGGACGCACAATGAGCAGTTCTTC
TRBJ2-1 few - TRBV24-1 CATSEADSSSYNEQFF TGTGCCACCAGTGAGGCGGACAGTAGCTCCTACAATGAGCAGTTCTTC
TRBJ1-2 few - TRBV4-1 CASSQVEGDRGYTF TGCGCCAGCAGCCAAGTAGAGGGCGACAGGGGCTACACCTTC
TRBJ2-7 few - TRBV4-2 CASSQVRASEQYF TGTGCCAGCAGCCAAGTTCGAGCTAGCGAGCAGTACTTC
TRBJ2-1 - TRBD1 TRBV7-8 CASSLEGAVVGEQFF TGTGCCAGCAGCTTAGAGGGGGCAGTAGTGGGGGAGCAGTTCTTC
TRBJ2-6 - - TRBV5-4 CASSLEFSGANVLTF TGTGCCAGCAGCTTGGAATTCTCTGGGGCCAACGTCCTGACTTTC
TRBJ2-3 - TRBD2 TRBV24-1 CVTSETLAGTDTQYF TGTGTCACCAGTGAGACCCTAGCGGGCACAGATACGCAGTATTTT
TRBJ2-5 - TRBD2 TRBV3-1 CASSGGREETQYF TGTGCCAGTTCGGGAGGGCGGGAGGAGACCCAGTACTTC
TRBJ2-7 - - TRBV7-6 CASSLERRGPLLEQYF TGTGCCAGCAGCTTAGAGCGTAGGGGACCGCTCCTCGAGCAGTACTTC
TRBJ2-3 - - TRBV20-1 CSASGSGTDTQYF TGCAGTGCTAGTGGGAGCGGCACAGATACGCAGTATTTT
TRBJ2-5 - TRBD2 TRBV20-1 CSAGSGREETQYF TGCAGTGCTGGGAGCGGGAGGGAAGAGACCCAGTACTTC
TRBJ2-5 once TRBD2 TRBV28 CASSSPSGQETQYF TGTGCCAGCAGTTCCCCTAGCGGACAAGAGACCCAGTACTTC
TRBJ2-7 - TRBD2 TRBV12-3/TRBV12-4 CASSGEGPYEQYF TGTGCCAGCAGTGGGGAGGGCCCCTACGAGCAGTACTTC
TRBJ2-6 few - TRBV10-3 CAISATQDSGANVLTF TGTGCCATCAGTGCGACACAGGACTCTGGGGCCAACGTCCTGACTTTC